This T cell receptor beta chain emerged from a study of T cell changes during pregnancy in multiple sclerosis. Sequenced by immunoSEQ multiplex PCR; TCRdb stores in-frame clones only, minus some. The sample contains about 59,000 clones, approximately 94% of which appear only once. The CDR3 runs to 15 residues. The germline CDR1 and CDR2 sequences are SGHAT and FQNNGV. The V segment lost 4 bases and the J segment 4 bases; nucleotides outside the gene matches: 5. The sample was CD8+ T cells from peripheral blood mononuclear cells, taken after pregnancy. The source of this sequence is a female donor with multiple sclerosis, enrolled in a pregnancy study. The chain has TRBV11-2 and TRBJ2-5; 11 nucleotides match TRBD2. CDR3 DNA sequence: TGTGCCAGCAGCTCACTAGCGGGAGCGTCAGAGACCCAGTACTTC. It yields the protein CASSSLAGASETQYF.